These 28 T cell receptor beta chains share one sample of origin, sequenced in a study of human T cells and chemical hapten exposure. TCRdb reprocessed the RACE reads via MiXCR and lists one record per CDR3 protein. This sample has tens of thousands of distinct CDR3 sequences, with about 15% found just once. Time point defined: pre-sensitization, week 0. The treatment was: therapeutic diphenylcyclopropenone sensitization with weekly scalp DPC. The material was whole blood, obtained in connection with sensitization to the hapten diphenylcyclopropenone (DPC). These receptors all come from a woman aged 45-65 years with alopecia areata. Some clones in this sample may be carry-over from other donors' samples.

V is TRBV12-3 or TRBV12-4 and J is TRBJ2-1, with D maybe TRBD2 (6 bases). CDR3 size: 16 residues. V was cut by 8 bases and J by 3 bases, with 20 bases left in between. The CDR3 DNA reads TGTGCCAGCCTTTTGGCGGGGAACCCCTTCTACAATGAGCAGTTCTTC. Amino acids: CASLLAGNPFYNEQFF.

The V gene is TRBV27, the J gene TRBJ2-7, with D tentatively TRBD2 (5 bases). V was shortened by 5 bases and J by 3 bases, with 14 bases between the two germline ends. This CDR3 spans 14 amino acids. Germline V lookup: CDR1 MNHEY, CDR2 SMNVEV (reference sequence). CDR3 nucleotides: TGTGCCAGCAGTCCCGCGAGGGCTTACTACGAGCAGTACTTC. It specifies CASSPARAYYEQYF.

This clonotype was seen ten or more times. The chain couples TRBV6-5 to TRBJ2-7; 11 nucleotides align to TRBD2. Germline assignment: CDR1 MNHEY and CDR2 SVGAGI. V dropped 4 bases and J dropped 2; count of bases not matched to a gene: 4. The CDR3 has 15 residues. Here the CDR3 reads CASSSGLAVPYEQYF. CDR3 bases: TGTGCCAGCAGTTCGGGACTAGCGGTGCCCTACGAGCAGTACTTC.

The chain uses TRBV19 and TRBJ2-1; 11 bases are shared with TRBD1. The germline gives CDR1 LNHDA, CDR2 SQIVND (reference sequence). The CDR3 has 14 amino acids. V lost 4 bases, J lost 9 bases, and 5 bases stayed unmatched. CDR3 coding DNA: TGTGCCAGTAGTACAGGACAGGGGGCGGGTGAGCAGTTCTTC. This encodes CASSTGQGAGEQFF.

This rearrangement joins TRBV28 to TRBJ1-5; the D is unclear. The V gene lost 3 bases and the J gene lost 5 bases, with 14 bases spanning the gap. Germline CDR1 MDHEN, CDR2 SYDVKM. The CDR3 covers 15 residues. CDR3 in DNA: TGTGCCAGCAGTTTGGCGAAGGGAAGTTATCAGCCCCAGCATTTT. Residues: CASSLAKGSYQPQHF.

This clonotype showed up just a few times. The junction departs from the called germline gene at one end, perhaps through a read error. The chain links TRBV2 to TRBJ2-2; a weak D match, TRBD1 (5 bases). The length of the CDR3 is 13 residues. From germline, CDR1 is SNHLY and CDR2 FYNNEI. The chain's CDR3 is CASREGVAGELFF. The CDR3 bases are TGTGCCAGCAGGGAAGGGGTTGCCGGGGAGCTGTTTTTT. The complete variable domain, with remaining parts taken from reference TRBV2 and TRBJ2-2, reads EPEVTQTPSHQVTQMGQEVILRCVPISNHLYFYWYRQILGQKVEFLVSFYNNEISEKSEIFDDQFSVERPDGSNFTLKIRSTKLEDSAMYFCASREGVAGELFFGEGSRLTVL.

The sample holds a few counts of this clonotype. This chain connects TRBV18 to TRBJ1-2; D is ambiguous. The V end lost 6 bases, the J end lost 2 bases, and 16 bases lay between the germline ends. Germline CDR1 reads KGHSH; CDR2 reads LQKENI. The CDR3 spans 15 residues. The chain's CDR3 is CASSPDNPWNYGYTF. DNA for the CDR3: TGTGCCAGCTCCCCGGATAATCCCTGGAACTATGGCTACACCTTC.

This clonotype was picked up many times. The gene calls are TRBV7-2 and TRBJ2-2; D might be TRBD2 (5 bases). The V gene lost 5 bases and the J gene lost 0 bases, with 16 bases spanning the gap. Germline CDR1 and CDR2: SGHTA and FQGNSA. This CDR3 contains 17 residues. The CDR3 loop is CASSPRRQRTNTGELFF. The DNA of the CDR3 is TGTGCCAGCAGCCCCCGCCGTCAGCGGACGAACACCGGGGAGCTGTTTTTT.

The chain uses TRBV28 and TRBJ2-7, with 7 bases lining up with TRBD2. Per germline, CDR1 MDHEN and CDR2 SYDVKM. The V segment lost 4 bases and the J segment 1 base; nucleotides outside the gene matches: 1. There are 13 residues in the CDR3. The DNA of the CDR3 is TGTGCCAGCAGTTGGGACTATTCCTACGAGCAGTACTTC. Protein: CASSWDYSYEQYF.

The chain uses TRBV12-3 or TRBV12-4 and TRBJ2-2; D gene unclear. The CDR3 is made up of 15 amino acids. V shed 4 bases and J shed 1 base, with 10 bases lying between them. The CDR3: CASSSLSENTGELFF. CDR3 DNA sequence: TGTGCCAGCAGTTCCCTTTCGGAGAACACCGGGGAGCTGTTTTTT.

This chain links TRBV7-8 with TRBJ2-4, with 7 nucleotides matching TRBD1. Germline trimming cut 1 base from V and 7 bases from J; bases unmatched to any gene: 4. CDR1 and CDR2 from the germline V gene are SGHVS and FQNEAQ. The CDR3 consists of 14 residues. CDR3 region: CASSLVGGKNIQYF. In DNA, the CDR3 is TGTGCCAGCAGCTTAGTAGGGGGCAAGAACATTCAGTACTTC. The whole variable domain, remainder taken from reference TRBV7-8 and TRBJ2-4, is GAGVSQSPRYKVAKRGQDVALRCDPISGHVSLFWYQQALGQGPEFLTYFQNEAQLDKSGLPSDRFFAERPEGSVSTLKIQRTQQEDSAVYLCASSLVGGKNIQYFGAGTRLSVL.

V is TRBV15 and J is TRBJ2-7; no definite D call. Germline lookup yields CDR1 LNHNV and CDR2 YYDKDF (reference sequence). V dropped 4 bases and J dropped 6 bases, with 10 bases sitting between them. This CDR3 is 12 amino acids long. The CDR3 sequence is CATSMTSGEQYF. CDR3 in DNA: TGTGCCACCAGCATGACATCGGGCGAGCAGTACTTC.

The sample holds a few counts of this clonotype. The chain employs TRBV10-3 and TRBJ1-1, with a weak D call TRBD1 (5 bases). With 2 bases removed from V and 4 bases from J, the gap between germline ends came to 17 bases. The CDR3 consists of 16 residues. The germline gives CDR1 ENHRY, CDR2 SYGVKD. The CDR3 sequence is CAISETGTRRATEAFF. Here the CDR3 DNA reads TGTGCCATCAGTGAGACCGGGACCCGGAGGGCCACTGAAGCTTTCTTT.

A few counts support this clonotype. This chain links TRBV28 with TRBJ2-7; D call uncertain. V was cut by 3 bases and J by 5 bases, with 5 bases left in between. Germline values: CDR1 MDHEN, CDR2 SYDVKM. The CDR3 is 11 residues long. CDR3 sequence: CASSLSHEQYF. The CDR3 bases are TGTGCCAGCAGTTTGTCTCACGAGCAGTACTTC.

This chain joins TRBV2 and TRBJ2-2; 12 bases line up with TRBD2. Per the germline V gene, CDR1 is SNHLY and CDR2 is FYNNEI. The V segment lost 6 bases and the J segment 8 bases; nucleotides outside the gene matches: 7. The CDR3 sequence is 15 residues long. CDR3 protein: CASRMTSGRSGELFF. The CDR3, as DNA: TGTGCCAGCAGGATGACTAGCGGGAGATCTGGGGAGCTGTTTTTT. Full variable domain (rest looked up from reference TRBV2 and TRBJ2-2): EPEVTQTPSHQVTQMGQEVILRCVPISNHLYFYWYRQILGQKVEFLVSFYNNEISEKSEIFDDQFSVERPDGSNFTLKIRSTKLEDSAMYFCASRMTSGRSGELFFGEGSRLTVL.

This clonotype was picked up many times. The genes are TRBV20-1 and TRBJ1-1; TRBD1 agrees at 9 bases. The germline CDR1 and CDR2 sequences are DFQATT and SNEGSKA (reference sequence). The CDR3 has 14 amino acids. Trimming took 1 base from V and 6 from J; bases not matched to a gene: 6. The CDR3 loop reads CSARGQTGGAEAFF. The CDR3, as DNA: TGCAGTGCTAGAGGTCAGACAGGGGGAGCTGAAGCTTTCTTT.

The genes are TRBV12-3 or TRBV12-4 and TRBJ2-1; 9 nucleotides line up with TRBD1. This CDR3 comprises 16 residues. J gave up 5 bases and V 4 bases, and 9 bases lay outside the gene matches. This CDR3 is CASSSSGQGLNNEQFF. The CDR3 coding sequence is TGTGCCAGCAGTTCCTCCGGACAGGGGTTAAACAATGAGCAGTTCTTC.

The CDR3 loop is CASSAGTGLETQYF. CDR3 DNA sequence: TGTGCCAGCAGCGCCGGGACAGGGTTGGAGACCCAGTACTTC. This rearrangement joins TRBV7-8 to TRBJ2-5; TRBD1 aligns across 9 bases. V lost 5 bases and J lost 5; bases outside the gene matches: 6. The germline gives CDR1 SGHVS, CDR2 FQNEAQ. The length of the CDR3 is 14 residues.

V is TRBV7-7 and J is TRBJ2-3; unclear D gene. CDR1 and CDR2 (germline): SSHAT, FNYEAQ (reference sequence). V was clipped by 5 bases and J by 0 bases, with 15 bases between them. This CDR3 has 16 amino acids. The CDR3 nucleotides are TGTGCCAGCAGCCTTCTCGGCCCCTCTAGCACAGATACGCAGTATTTT. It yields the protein CASSLLGPSSTDTQYF.

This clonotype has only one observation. DNA of the CDR3: TGTGCCAGCAAGGGGCCAGCCCATCAGCCCCAGCATTTT. Translated: CASKGPAHQPQHF. This chain connects TRBV6-2 or TRBV6-3 to TRBJ1-5, with TRBD1 as a possible D gene (5 bases). CDR1 is MNHEY, CDR2 SVGEGT, per germline. V dropped 7 bases and J dropped 5 bases, with 12 bases sitting between them. The length of the CDR3 is 13 residues.

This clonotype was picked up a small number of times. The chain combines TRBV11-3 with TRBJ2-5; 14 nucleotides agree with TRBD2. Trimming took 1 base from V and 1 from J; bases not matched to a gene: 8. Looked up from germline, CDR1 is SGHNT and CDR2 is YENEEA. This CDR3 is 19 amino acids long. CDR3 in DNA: TGTGCCAGCAGCTTAGGACTAGCGGGAGGGCCGAGTGGCCAAGAGACCCAGTACTTC. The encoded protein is CASSLGLAGGPSGQETQYF.

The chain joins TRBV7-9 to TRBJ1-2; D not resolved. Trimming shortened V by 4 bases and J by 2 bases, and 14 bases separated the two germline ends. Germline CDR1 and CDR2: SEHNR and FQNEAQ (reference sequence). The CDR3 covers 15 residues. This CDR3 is CASSWEVEINYGYTF. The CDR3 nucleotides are TGTGCCAGCAGCTGGGAGGTGGAAATCAACTATGGCTACACCTTC.

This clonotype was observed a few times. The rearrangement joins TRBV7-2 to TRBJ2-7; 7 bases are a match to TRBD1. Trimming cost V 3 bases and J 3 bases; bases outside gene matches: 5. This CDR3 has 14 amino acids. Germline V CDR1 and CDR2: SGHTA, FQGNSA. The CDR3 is CASSFGTVFYEQYF. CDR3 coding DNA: TGTGCCAGCAGCTTCGGGACAGTCTTCTACGAGCAGTACTTC.

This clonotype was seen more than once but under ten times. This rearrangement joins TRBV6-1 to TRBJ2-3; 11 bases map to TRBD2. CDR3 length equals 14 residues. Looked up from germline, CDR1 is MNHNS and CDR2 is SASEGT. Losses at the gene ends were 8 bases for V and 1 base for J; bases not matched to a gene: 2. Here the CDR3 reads CASGTSGRTDTQYF. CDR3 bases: TGTGCCAGCGGGACTAGCGGTCGCACAGATACGCAGTATTTT.

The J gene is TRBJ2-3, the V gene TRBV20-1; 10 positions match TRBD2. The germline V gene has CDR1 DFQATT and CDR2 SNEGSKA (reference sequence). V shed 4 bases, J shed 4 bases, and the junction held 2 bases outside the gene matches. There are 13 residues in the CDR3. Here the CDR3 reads CSAILAGADTQYF. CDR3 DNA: TGCAGTGCTATTCTAGCGGGAGCAGATACGCAGTATTTT.

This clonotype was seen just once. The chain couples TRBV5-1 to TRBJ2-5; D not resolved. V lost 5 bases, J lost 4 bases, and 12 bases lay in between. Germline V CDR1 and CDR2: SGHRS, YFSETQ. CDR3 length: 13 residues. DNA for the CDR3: TGCGCCAGCAGACAAGGGCCTAGAGAGACCCAGTACTTC. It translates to CASRQGPRETQYF.

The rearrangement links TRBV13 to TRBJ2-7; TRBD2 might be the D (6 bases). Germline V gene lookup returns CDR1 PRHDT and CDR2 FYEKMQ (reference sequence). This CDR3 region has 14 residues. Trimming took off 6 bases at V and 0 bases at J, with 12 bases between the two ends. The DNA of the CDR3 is TGTGCCAGCAGGAAGGAGGGGAGCTCCTACGAGCAGTACTTC. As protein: CASRKEGSSYEQYF.

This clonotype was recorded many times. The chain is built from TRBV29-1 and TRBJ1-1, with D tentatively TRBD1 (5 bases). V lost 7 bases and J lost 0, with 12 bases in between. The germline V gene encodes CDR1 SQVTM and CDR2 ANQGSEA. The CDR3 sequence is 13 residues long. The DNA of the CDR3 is TGCAGCGCTGACTGGGGCGTGAACACTGAAGCTTTCTTT. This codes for CSADWGVNTEAFF.